This TCR beta chain was sequenced in a study of monozygotic twins with inflammatory bowel disease. CDR3 length: 14 residues. Germline V lookup: CDR1 MGHRA, CDR2 YSYEKL. Added by template switching were UMIs that each held a 6-nucleotide sample barcode. Two nested PCRs, of about 16 and 10 cycles, processed TCRalpha and TCRbeta cDNA. TCRdb re-called the 5' RACE reads and shows each CDR3 protein once, DNA omitted. The sample is made up of 300,000 to 400,000 distinct CDR3 sequences, and the top ten hold around 2% of it. The sequence was obtained from a human donor with ulcerative colitis or Crohn's disease, or a healthy co-twin of an affected twin (not recorded which). The sample comprised blood. The J gene is TRBJ1-2, the V gene TRBV4-1; TCRdb reports TRBD1, a call that lacks DNA to check it against. The CDR3 is CASSRDPENYGYTF.